These 3 T cell receptor beta chains originate from one sample sequenced in a study of T cells in tumors and immune-related adverse events. Repertoires were generated with immunoSEQ multiplex PCR, while TCRdb's copy carries only in-frame clones and drops some. The sample carries roughly 5,100 clones, around 60% recorded once. Sequences were derived from gut tissue, sampled from a patient treated with anti-PD-1 therapy. The receptors originated from a female donor with metastatic renal cell carcinoma.

V usage is TRBV19 and J usage is TRBJ2-5, with D unresolved. V gave up 1 base and J gave up 7 bases, with 10 bases separating them. The length of the CDR3 is 13 residues. Germline lookup yields CDR1 LNHDA and CDR2 SQIVND (reference sequence). CDR3: CASSIGIGGTQYF. The CDR3 bases are TGTGCCAGTAGTATAGGCATTGGTGGGACCCAGTACTTC. The full variable domain, rest sourced from reference TRBV19 and TRBJ2-5, is DGGITQSPKYLFRKEGQNVTLSCEQNLNHDAMYWYRQDPGQGLRLIYYSQIVNDFQKGDIAEGYSVSREKKESFPLTVTSAQKNPTAFYLCASSIGIGGTQYFGPGTRLLVL.

This chain joins TRBV7-9 and TRBJ2-3; 10 nucleotides agree with TRBD2. The CDR3 is 16 amino acids. The junction had 5 bases not matched to a gene; V was cut back by 5 bases and J by 0 bases. From germline, CDR1 is SEHNR and CDR2 FQNEAQ (reference sequence). CDR3 DNA: TGTGCCAGCAGCCGAAGCGGGGGGGGTAGCACAGATACGCAGTATTTT. It codes for CASSRSGGGSTDTQYF.

This clone qualifies as medium-sized. The V and J genes are TRBV7-6 and TRBJ2-2, with D perhaps matching TRBD2 (5 bases). This CDR3 has 14 residues. V was cut by 3 bases and J by 2 bases, with 7 bases left in between. In germline, CDR1 is SGHVS, CDR2 FNYEAQ. The DNA for the CDR3 is TGTGCCAGCAGCTTGTCGGGAAACACCGGGGAGCTGTTTTTT. Translating gives CASSLSGNTGELFF.